These 18 T cell receptor beta chains were all obtained from the same sample, sequenced in a study of blood T cells in healthy people across ages. Together with a sample-barcoded 5' primer, a J-beta primer mix was included in a second PCR lasting about 7 to 12 cycles. TCRdb processed the 5' RACE reads anew with MiXCR; each CDR3 protein has one entry. The table lists some 750,000 distinct CDR3 sequences, about 24% of them singletons. Sequenced material: blood. Receptors originate from a man aged 70 or older in good health.

This clonotype has at least ten counts. The rearrangement links TRBV5-5 to TRBJ1-1; D is uncertain. The length of the CDR3 is 15 residues. The germline gives CDR1 SGHKS, CDR2 YYEKEE (reference sequence). V was trimmed by 0 bases and J by 2 bases, leaving 11 bases between them. The CDR3 here is CASSLAPPGNTEAFF. CDR3 nucleotide sequence: TGTGCCAGCAGCTTGGCCCCTCCGGGAAACACTGAAGCTTTCTTT.

The chain uses TRBV20-1 and TRBJ2-4; TRBD2 might be the D (6 bases). Germline CDR1 DFQATT, CDR2 SNEGSKA (reference sequence). CDR3 size: 15 residues. The V and J ends lost 6 bases and 1 base respectively, with 16 bases between them. The CDR3 nucleotides are TGCAGTGCAACTGGGACTTATCATGCCAAAAACATTCAGTACTTC. It yields the protein CSATGTYHAKNIQYF.

The chain is built from TRBV20-1 and TRBJ2-1, with 9 positions matching TRBD1. The V gene end was trimmed by 5 bases and the J gene end by 7 bases; junction bases not matched to a gene: 9. This CDR3 has 14 residues. The V gene's germline CDR1 is DFQATT and CDR2 SNEGSKA (reference sequence). In DNA form, the CDR3 reads TGCAGTGCTGGGGGGACAGGGTGGTCTAATGAGCAGTTCTTC. Translated: CSAGGTGWSNEQFF.

The table lists this clonotype with a few counts. The rearrangement joins TRBV4-1 to TRBJ2-3, with 10 bases lining up with TRBD2. J lost 5 bases, V lost 0 bases, and 11 bases had no gene match. CDR1 is MGHRA, CDR2 YSYEKL, per germline. The CDR3 consists of 18 residues. The CDR3 loop is CASSQDFWTSGGGDTQYF. CDR3 coding DNA: TGCGCCAGCAGCCAAGATTTCTGGACTAGCGGAGGAGGAGATACGCAGTATTTT.

CDR3 bases: TGTGCCAGCAGAAACGCAGGGGACAGGGGTCAAGAGACCCAGTACTTC. Its translation is CASRNAGDRGQETQYF. The chain uses TRBV28 and TRBJ2-5; 10 nucleotides agree with TRBD1. The CDR3 is 16 residues long. Germline values: CDR1 MDHEN, CDR2 SYDVKM. J gave up 2 bases and V 6 bases, and 9 bases lay outside the gene matches.

This clonotype was observed a handful of times. V and J are TRBV20-1 and TRBJ1-6, with D maybe TRBD1 (5 bases). The CDR3 has 13 residues. Trimming removed 6 bases from V and 8 bases from J, with 14 bases in between. Germline assignment: CDR1 DFQATT and CDR2 SNEGSKA (reference sequence). The CDR3 protein is CSAPRTGDSPLHF. In DNA form, the CDR3 reads TGCAGTGCACCTCGGACGGGGGATTCACCCCTCCACTTT.

The V and J genes are TRBV19 and TRBJ1-2; weak D call: TRBD1 (6 bases). This CDR3 spans 15 amino acids. CDR1 is LNHDA and CDR2 is SQIVND in the germline V gene (reference sequence). Trimming shortened V by 2 bases and J by 1 base, and 11 bases separated the two germline ends. This chain's CDR3 is CASSIKQGGNYGYTF. DNA for the CDR3: TGTGCCAGTAGTATAAAACAGGGAGGTAACTATGGCTACACCTTC.

The table lists this clonotype with a few counts. The chain joins TRBV20-1 to TRBJ2-1, with TRBD2 matching 8 bases. The CDR3 length is 14 residues. Trimming took 5 bases from V and 4 from J; bases not matched to a gene: 7. CDR1 is DFQATT and CDR2 is SNEGSKA in the germline V gene (reference sequence). The CDR3 loop reads CSAGLSGVYNEQFF. For the CDR3, the DNA is TGCAGTGCTGGACTTAGCGGGGTATACAATGAGCAGTTCTTC.

This chain connects TRBV4-1 to TRBJ2-5, with 11 bases fitting TRBD2. The germline V gene has CDR1 MGHRA and CDR2 YSYEKL. V dropped 0 bases and J dropped 2; count of bases not matched to a gene: 5. This CDR3 contains 17 residues. This CDR3 reads CASSQDRTSGSQETQYF. CDR3 coding DNA: TGCGCCAGCAGCCAAGATAGGACTAGCGGGTCACAAGAGACCCAGTACTTC.

This chain joins TRBV29-1 and TRBJ2-1, with 8 bases lining up with TRBD1. V lost 6 bases, J lost 5 bases, and 9 bases stayed unmatched. CDR1 is SQVTM and CDR2 is ANQGSEA in the germline V gene. CDR3 length equals 14 residues. The CDR3 protein is CSVNRGLLDNEQFF. The CDR3 region has the DNA TGCAGCGTCAACAGGGGGTTGCTAGACAATGAGCAGTTCTTC.

This clonotype appeared a few times. The chain couples TRBV5-1 to TRBJ2-5; 8 nucleotides match TRBD2. Germline loops: CDR1 SGHRS, CDR2 YFSETQ. CDR3 length equals 15 residues. The V and J ends lost 4 bases and 0 bases, in that order; junction bases with no gene match: 5. CDR3 coding DNA: TGCGCCAGCAGCCACGCGGGGGGTAACCAAGAGACCCAGTACTTC. Translation: CASSHAGGNQETQYF.

The chain joins TRBV4-3 to TRBJ1-1, with D uncertain. Deletions cut 0 bases from V and 3 bases from J, with 11 bases between. This CDR3 has 15 amino acids. CDR1 is LGHNA and CDR2 is YSLEER in the germline V gene. CDR3 amino acids: CASSQEPGLDTEAFF. The CDR3, as DNA: TGCGCCAGCAGCCAAGAGCCCGGGTTGGACACTGAAGCTTTCTTT.

Remarks on this clonotype: Its ends do not fully match the called genes, so a read error is possible. This chain uses TRBV20-1 with TRBJ1-2; D is uncertain. Per germline, CDR1 DFQATT and CDR2 SNEGSKA (reference sequence). CDR3 length equals 16 residues. CDR3 protein: CSARDLWPSSNSGYTF. CDR3 coding DNA: TGCAGTGCTAGAGACCTTTGGCCCTCATCTAACTCTGGCTACACTTTC.

V is TRBV25-1 and J is TRBJ1-2; D remains ambiguous. The CDR3 totals 14 residues. CDR1 and CDR2 from the germline V gene are MGHDK and SYGVNS. V lost 1 base to trimming and J lost 4 bases, with 10 bases between them. Written as DNA, the CDR3 is TGTGCCAGCAGTGAATTGATGGGCGCCTATGGCTACACCTTC. As protein: CASSELMGAYGYTF.

There are a few counts of this clonotype. The chain couples TRBV7-8 to TRBJ2-5, with D possibly being TRBD1 or TRBD2 (5 bases each). V was cut by 3 bases and J by 5 bases, with 16 bases left in between. This CDR3 spans 15 amino acids. Germline loops: CDR1 SGHVS, CDR2 FQNEAQ. The chain's CDR3 is CASSLGTQLGETQYF. CDR3 coding DNA: TGTGCCAGCAGCTTGGGGACGCAACTAGGGGAGACCCAGTACTTC.

This clonotype was counted only a few times. This rearrangement joins TRBV4-1 to TRBJ2-1; perhaps TRBD2 as D (5 bases). CDR3 length: 17 amino acids. Germline lookup yields CDR1 MGHRA and CDR2 YSYEKL. V was trimmed by 4 bases and J by 1 base, leaving 17 bases between them. CDR3: CASSPSEGKLSYNEQFF. The CDR3 nucleotides are TGCGCCAGCAGCCCCTCAGAGGGAAAGCTGTCCTACAATGAGCAGTTCTTC.

This chain joins TRBV6-5 and TRBJ2-6, with unresolved D. The CDR3 covers 15 residues. Germline CDR1 reads MNHEY; CDR2 reads SVGAGI. Trimming stripped 7 bases from V and 1 base from J, with 11 bases between. Here the CDR3 DNA reads TGTGCCAGCACCCTAACTGTGTCTGGGGCCAACGTCCTGACTTTC. Amino acid sequence: CASTLTVSGANVLTF.

The V and J genes are TRBV4-1 and TRBJ2-2; 7 bases match TRBD2. The germline CDR1 and CDR2 sequences are MGHRA and YSYEKL. The V and J ends lost 0 bases and 6 bases, in that order; junction bases with no gene match: 7. The CDR3 runs 16 residues. CDR3 bases: TGCGCCAGCAGCCAAGATCGGACTAGTTACGCCGGGGAGCTGTTTTTT. Encoded protein: CASSQDRTSYAGELFF.